This TCR beta chain was sequenced for a study of blood T cell repertoires in COVID-19. Study information: Collection of acute and convalescent COVID-19 samples took place in the United States, Italy and Spain. From T cells, B-cell-depleted T cells, or PBMCs came the material, which was cDNA or gDNA.

Methods used by the authors: Nucleated cell number was recorded as an estimate derived from reference gene primer amplification. Sequencing used immunoSEQ multiplex PCR; TCRdb keeps in-frame clones, though not all of them. V and J calls and clone size are copied from that table; D and trimming were computed from the DNA. The sample yields over 200,000 clones, roughly nine tenths seen once. This CDR3 spans 14 amino acids. Germline V gene lookup returns CDR1 LNHDA and CDR2 SQIVND (reference sequence). V gave up 5 bases and J gave up 6 bases, with 16 bases separating them. The sequenced material came from peripheral blood. This chain uses TRBV19 with TRBJ2-5; weak D call: TRBD2 (6 bases). The TCR originated in a man aged 35 to 55 with active or convalescent COVID-19. The CDR3 loop is CASSPISGGQTQYF. CDR3 DNA sequence: TGTGCCAGTAGTCCCATTAGCGGAGGGCAGACCCAGTACTTC.